This T cell receptor beta chain stems from a study of CXCR3-negative and CXCR3-positive naive CD8 T cells (dated by TCRdb to the late 2010s). The study in broad terms: Roughly 130 million TRB reads were obtained in total, roughly 1.5 +/- 0.3 million reads per library. Diversity and physicochemical repertoire analyses were performed on about 12 donors pooled from two independent experiments. TRBV-TRBJ cluster analysis included naive subsets from a handful of donors and memory cells from 3 donors.

The listed sequencing device is NextSeq 550. The Human TCR Profiling Kit (MiLaboratory) was used to prepare UMI-labeled 5' RACE TRB cDNA libraries. The full amount of extracted RNA was used for cDNA synthesis, and the full amount of resulting cDNA was used for PCR amplification. Libraries were prepared in parallel using an identical number of PCR cycles. The source study handled its data this way. MIGEC and MiXCR extracted about 48,000 +/- 9,800 unique UMI-labeled TRB cDNA molecules per library, requiring at least two reads per UMI. Each library averaged about 40,000 +/- 10,000 functional in-frame TRB CDR3 nucleotide clonotypes without stop codons. After each sample was downsampled to 5000 UMI-labeled TRB molecules, VDJtools was used to calculate diversity metrics such as normalized Shannon-Wiener and Chao1. VDJtools was used to calculate clonotype-size-weighted physicochemical properties of the central five CDR3 residues, namely interaction energy, strength, volume and Kidera factor 4. Reprocessed by TCRdb, the reads give a single entry per CDR3 protein sequence, without DNA. V and J calls and clone size were set by TCRdb, not the authors. This sample's table contains approximately 100,000 distinct CDR3 sequences. The top ten clones comprise around 0.38% of the sample.

Broader findings and caveats from the paper: Comparably high repertoire diversity was found in both naive subsets, whereas much lower repertoire diversity was found in memory CD8+ T cells. Within the same donor, TRBV-TRBJ usage looked similar between naive CXCR3-negative and CXCR3-positive cells, but memory cells had distinct patterns. Because CXCR3 expression was partially decreased after cryopreservation, freshly isolated PBMCs were used for most assays. Because surface CD5, which is linked to self-reactivity in mice, was comparable between the naive subsets, TCR interaction strength was also inferred from the physicochemical properties of TRB CDR3s. TRB CDR3s from CXCR3-positive naive cells showed higher hydrophobicity (lower Kidera factor 4), lower energy, and higher strength and volume indices than CXCR3-negative naive cells.

The CDR3 runs 15 residues from the cysteine to the phenylalanine. The entry carries no DNA sequence. CDR1 is given as MDHEN and CDR2 as SYDVKM, both from the germline V gene. Comment on this clonotype: No antigen is known for it.

For each CD8+ T cell subset, flow sorting was done in triplicate, and roughly 320,000 cells per subset went directly into RLT lysis buffer. To exclude memory contaminants, naive CD8+ T cells were stringently defined as CD45RO-CCR7+CD27+CD95-. Standard density gradient centrifugation was used to isolate peripheral blood mononuclear cells from buffy coats. A FACSAria III was used to flow-sort naive CXCR3-negative and CXCR3-positive CD8+ T cells. Total RNA was extracted from sorted cells using an RNeasy Mini Kit. This sequence was found in a human donor in good health. Some clones in this sample may be carry-over from other donors' samples. Recombination connected TRBV28 to TRBJ1-2; TCRdb names TRBD1, which stays unverified in the absence of DNA. Sequenced sample: naive CXCR3+ CD8+ T cells from blood. The sample's cell subset or site label, in plain terms: CD45RO-CCR7+CD27+CD95- naive CD8+ T cells expressing CXCR3 (TNR3+). The CDR3 corresponds to CASSLWDPGPYGYTF.